The 15 T cell receptor beta chains presented below share a single source sample, sequenced in a study of cytomegalovirus exposure and HLA in healthy donors. This table comes from immunoSEQ multiplex PCR, and its TCRdb copy is limited to in-frame clones, with some not included. The sample records roughly 140,000 clones, about 88% being singletons. Sequences were obtained from PBMCs. All receptors come from a woman aged 18-30 years in good health and CMV-seropositive.

This rearrangement joins TRBV25-1 to TRBJ1-2, with TRBD1 identical over 7 bases. The CDR3 is 13 amino acids. Losses at the gene ends were 2 bases for V and 6 bases for J; bases not matched to a gene: 3. Germline V gene lookup returns CDR1 MGHDK and CDR2 SYGVNS. CDR3 nucleotide sequence: TGTGCCAGCAGTGAAGGGACAGTTGATGGCTACACCTTC. This sequence encodes CASSEGTVDGYTF.

This chain uses TRBV6-5 with TRBJ2-1; 10 positions agree with TRBD2. With V trimmed by 5 bases and J by 4 bases, 2 bases remained unmatched. CDR1 is MNHEY, CDR2 SVGAGI, per germline. The CDR3 is made up of 14 amino acids. The CDR3 bases are TGTGCCAGCAGTCCAGCGGGAGGGTACAATGAGCAGTTCTTC. Amino acids: CASSPAGGYNEQFF.

V is TRBV27 and J is TRBJ2-7; TRBD2 agrees at 10 bases. The junction had 6 bases not matched to a gene; V was cut back by 6 bases and J by 4 bases. The CDR3 loop spans 14 amino acids. The germline V gene has CDR1 MNHEY and CDR2 SMNVEV (reference sequence). CDR3 sequence reads: CASRPGLASYEQYF. As DNA, the CDR3 is TGTGCCAGCAGGCCGGGACTAGCGAGTTACGAGCAGTACTTC.

The rearrangement joins TRBV2 to TRBJ2-5; TRBD1 matches 7 bases. This CDR3 has 15 residues. Per the germline V gene, CDR1 is SNHLY and CDR2 is FYNNEI. Germline trimming cut 7 bases from V and 7 bases from J; bases unmatched to any gene: 15. CDR3 DNA: TGTGCCAGCATTCAGTACGACAGGGCGGTGGGGACCCAGTACTTC. Its translation is CASIQYDRAVGTQYF.

The chain couples TRBV5-6 to TRBJ2-7, with 8 nucleotides matching TRBD2. The germline V gene has CDR1 SGHDT and CDR2 YYEEEE. The CDR3 sequence is 16 residues long. Losses at the gene ends were 4 bases for V and 1 base for J; bases not matched to a gene: 10. CDR3 residues: CASSRSGTRNSYEQYF. The CDR3 bases are TGTGCCAGCAGCCGCTCGGGGACTAGAAATTCCTACGAGCAGTACTTC.

This sequence joins TRBV6-5 and TRBJ2-2, with 7 bases matching TRBD2. Germline V gene sequence: CDR1 MNHEY, CDR2 SVGAGI. The CDR3 runs 15 residues. V trimming: 5 bases; J trimming: 3 bases; junction bases outside the gene matches: 6. CDR3 sequence reads: CASSGGDFHTGELFF. The CDR3 DNA sequence: TGTGCCAGCAGTGGGGGGGACTTCCACACCGGGGAGCTGTTTTTT.

CDR3 coding DNA: TGTGCCAGGGCGGGAAGAAGTTTTTCCTACAATGAGCAGTTCTTC. Protein: CARAGRSFSYNEQFF. J is TRBJ2-1 and V is TRBV2; the D gene is possibly TRBD2 (6 bases). CDR1 is SNHLY, CDR2 FYNNEI, per germline. The CDR3 is 15 amino acids. V lost 9 bases, J lost 1 base, and 16 bases lay in between.

The chain joins TRBV4-1 to TRBJ1-5; D may be TRBD1 (5 bases). This CDR3 is built from 18 residues. The V gene's germline CDR1 is MGHRA and CDR2 YSYEKL. V lost 0 bases and J 2 bases, leaving 17 bases between the germline ends. The CDR3 DNA reads as TGCGCCAGCAGCCAAGATTTTCCTCAGGGTTTTGGCAATCAGCCCCAGCATTTT. This sequence encodes CASSQDFPQGFGNQPQHF.

The J gene is TRBJ2-3, the V gene TRBV11-3; 11 nucleotides line up with TRBD1. V lost 5 bases, J lost 3 bases, and 4 bases stayed unmatched. CDR1 SGHNT and CDR2 YENEEA come from the germline V gene. CDR3 size: 15 residues. The CDR3 loop reads CASSPGTGGTDTQYF. CDR3 bases: TGTGCCAGCAGCCCCGGGACAGGGGGAACAGATACGCAGTATTTT.

The V and J genes are TRBV28 and TRBJ2-7; 8 positions agree with TRBD2. Per germline, CDR1 MDHEN and CDR2 SYDVKM. V trimming: 6 bases; J trimming: 2 bases; junction bases outside the gene matches: 9. There are 15 residues in the CDR3. Here the CDR3 DNA reads TGTGCCAGCAGGCGGGATTTAGCGGGGACCTACGAGCAGTACTTC. Amino acids: CASRRDLAGTYEQYF.

This clone came up once. The chain links TRBV6-1 to TRBJ2-7, with D possibly matching TRBD1 (7 bases). Germline values: CDR1 MNHNS, CDR2 SASEGT. V lost 8 bases, J lost 5 bases, and 22 bases lay in between. The CDR3 is 15 amino acids. The CDR3 DNA reads TGTGCCAGCGACAGGGAGGCGGACCGCATCAACGAGCAGTACTTC. It translates to CASDREADRINEQYF.

The rearrangement links TRBV7-2 to TRBJ2-7; 10 nucleotides agree with TRBD1. With V trimmed by 2 bases and J by 4 bases, 5 bases remained unmatched. This CDR3 has 15 amino acids. The germline gives CDR1 SGHTA, CDR2 FQGNSA. The CDR3 DNA reads as TGTGCCAGCAGCTTATCCGGGACAGGGGTTTACGAGCAGTACTTC. Translated, it gives CASSLSGTGVYEQYF.

The genes are TRBV28 and TRBJ2-7; 10 bases agree with TRBD2. V was pared by 3 bases and J by 0 bases, with 5 bases of the junction left unmatched. The CDR3 has 16 amino acids. Germline loops: CDR1 MDHEN, CDR2 SYDVKM. CDR3 in amino acids: CASSFTSGKSSYEQYF. The CDR3, as DNA: TGTGCCAGCAGTTTTACTAGCGGGAAGAGCTCCTACGAGCAGTACTTC. Full variable domain (rest looked up from reference TRBV28 and TRBJ2-7): DVKVTQSSRYLVKRTGEKVFLECVQDMDHENMFWYRQDPGLGLRLIYFSYDVKMKEKGDIPEGYSVSREKKERFSLILESASTNQTSMYLCASSFTSGKSSYEQYFGPGTRLTVT.

This sequence joins TRBV6-5 and TRBJ2-7; 10 bases map to TRBD2. Germline loops: CDR1 MNHEY, CDR2 SVGAGI. The trim removed 6 bases at V and 0 bases at J, leaving 2 bases unmatched. The CDR3 spans 14 residues. For the CDR3, the DNA is TGTGCCAGCAGATCTAGCGGGAGCTCCTACGAGCAGTACTTC. Encoded protein: CASRSSGSSYEQYF.

The chain joins TRBV4-1 to TRBJ2-7, with TRBD1 matching 8 bases. The CDR3 has 18 amino acids. Germline V CDR1 and CDR2: MGHRA, YSYEKL. V gave up 0 bases and J gave up 0 bases; unmatched junction bases: 10. CDR3 protein: CASSQEFSRDRYSYEQYF. The CDR3 nucleotides are TGCGCCAGCAGCCAAGAATTCAGCAGGGACAGGTACTCCTACGAGCAGTACTTC.